This TCR beta chain was observed in a study of blood T cell repertoires in COVID-19 (dated by TCRdb to the early 2020s). A note on the overall study: Collaborator samples came from the United States, Italy and Spain and covered acute and convalescent phases of COVID-19. Deeply sampled blood TCRbeta repertoires from subjects exposed to, actively infected with, or recovered from COVID-19 were included in the dataset. The material from the prospective study consisted of cDNA or gDNA derived from T cells, B-cell-depleted T cells, or PBMCs. The repertoires were released in a freely available public database meant as a resource for research on the immune response to SARS-CoV-2. Samples were obtained from the ongoing ImmuneRACE study (first 160 participants) and from 1,200 or so subjects provided by 6 global collaborators. A de-identified subject ID, COVID-19 status, age in years and sex were almost always included in the sample metadata. HLA class I and class II types, where available, came from metadata supplied by the sample provider rather than from assay-based typing. The full study reports these points: Clinical and demographic metadata were provided uncurated, with the amount varying by source and participant.

In the prospective study, participants were about 18 to 100 years old, resided in 25 or so geographic areas of the United States, and were enrolled through a virtual design. In the prospective study, participants were assigned to cohorts based on the clinical history participants reported in a screening survey and a study questionnaire. Recovered participants in ImmuneRACE Cohort 3 were defined as having two consecutive negative NP/OP PCR tests, clearance from a healthcare professional, or resolution of symptoms. Mobile phlebotomists in the prospective study collected whole blood, serum and a nasopharyngeal or oropharyngeal swab from every participant. Participants in the prospective study had the option to provide additional blood draws and questionnaires over an approximately 2-month period. Before DNA extraction, prospective study blood samples were shipped either frozen or at room temperature.

To note about this clone: It has no known antigen specificity. No qualities accompany the bases; no much larger clone lies one base away.

TCRbeta CDR3 regions were amplified from genomic DNA using the immunoSEQ Assay, a bias-controlled multiplex PCR. In the original analysis: The number of nucleated cells in each sample was estimated from the amplification of reference gene primers within the assay. To quantify the absolute abundance of each unique TCRbeta CDR3 rearrangement, sequence reads were collapsed and filtered. For each sample, productive Simpson clonality was calculated by taking the square root of Simpson's diversity index across productive rearrangements. TCRdb stores this immuneACCESS table with in-frame sequences only. Part of the clones is absent; in the studies checked, under half of the shortfall reflects unresolved V genes, and no reason is known for the rest. Clonal size and the V and J genes are those of that table, whereas D and trimming came from the DNA. This sample gives 300,000 to 450,000 clones in total; approximately 84% of them show up just once. Over 0.8% of the sample belongs to the ten largest clones.

Sequences SGHDN (CDR1) and FVKESK (CDR2) are obtained from the germline V gene. Measured from the cysteine to the phenylalanine, the CDR3 is 17 residues long. The retained sequence is limited to the CDR3, 51 bases, with the frame set at the first base. The junction carries 22 bases between V and J, which are trimmed by 0 bases and 7 bases respectively. The sample consisted of PBMCs or T cells enriched from blood (not recorded which). This clonotype was sampled from a woman in her twenties or thirties who had recovered from COVID-19. This receptor chain uses TRBV14 and TRBJ2-7; TRBD2 might be the D gene, on 5 matching bases. The DNA sequence is given as TGTGCCAGCAGCCAAGATTCCAGAGCCAGCCGGTCGGGAGAGCAGTACTTC. Its protein is CASSQDSRASRSGEQYF.